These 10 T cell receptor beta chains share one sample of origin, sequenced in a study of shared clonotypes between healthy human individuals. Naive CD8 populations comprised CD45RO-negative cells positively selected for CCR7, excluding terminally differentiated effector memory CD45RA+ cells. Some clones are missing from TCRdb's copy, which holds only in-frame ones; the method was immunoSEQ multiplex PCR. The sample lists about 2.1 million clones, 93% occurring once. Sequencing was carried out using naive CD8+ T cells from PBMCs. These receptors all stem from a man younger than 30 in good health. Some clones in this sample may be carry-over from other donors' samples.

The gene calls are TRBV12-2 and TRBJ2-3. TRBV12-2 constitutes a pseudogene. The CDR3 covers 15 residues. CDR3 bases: TGTGCAAGTCGCTTATCCCCGAGGGGAGCAGATACGCAGTATTTT. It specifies CASRLSPRGADTQYF.

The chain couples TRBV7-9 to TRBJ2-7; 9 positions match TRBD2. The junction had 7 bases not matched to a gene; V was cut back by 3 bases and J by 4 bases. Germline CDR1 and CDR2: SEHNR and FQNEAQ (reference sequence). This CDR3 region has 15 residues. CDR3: CASSFPPSGVYEQYF. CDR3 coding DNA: TGTGCCAGCAGCTTCCCGCCTAGCGGGGTATACGAGCAGTACTTC.

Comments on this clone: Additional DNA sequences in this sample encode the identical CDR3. The CDR3 region has the DNA TGTGCCAGCAGCTTGACTGGGCAGGGTTCCTACGAGCAGTACTTC. It codes for CASSLTGQGSYEQYF. V usage is TRBV11-2 and J usage is TRBJ2-7, with D perhaps TRBD1 (5 bases). Germline assignment: CDR1 SGHAT and CDR2 FQNNGV. The CDR3 totals 15 residues. V lost 3 bases and J lost 1, with 13 bases in between.

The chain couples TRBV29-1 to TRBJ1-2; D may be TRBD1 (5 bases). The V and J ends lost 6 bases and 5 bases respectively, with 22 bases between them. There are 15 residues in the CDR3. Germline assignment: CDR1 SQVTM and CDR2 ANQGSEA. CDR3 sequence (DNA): TGCAGCGTCATTTGGCCAGGCGCAGGGAATTATGGCTACACCTTC. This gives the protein CSVIWPGAGNYGYTF.

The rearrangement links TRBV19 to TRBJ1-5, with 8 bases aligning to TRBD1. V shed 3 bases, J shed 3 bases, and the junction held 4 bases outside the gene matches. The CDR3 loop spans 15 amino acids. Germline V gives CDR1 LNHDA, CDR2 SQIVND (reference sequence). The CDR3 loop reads CASSILDRANQPQHF. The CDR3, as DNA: TGTGCCAGTAGTATCCTGGACAGGGCCAATCAGCCCCAGCATTTT.

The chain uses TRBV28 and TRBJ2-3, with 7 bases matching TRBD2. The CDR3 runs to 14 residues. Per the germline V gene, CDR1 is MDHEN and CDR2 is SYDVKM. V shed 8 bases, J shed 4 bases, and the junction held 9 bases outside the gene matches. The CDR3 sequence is CASVGEGFSDTQYF. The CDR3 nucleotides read TGTGCCAGCGTGGGGGAGGGGTTTTCAGATACGCAGTATTTT.

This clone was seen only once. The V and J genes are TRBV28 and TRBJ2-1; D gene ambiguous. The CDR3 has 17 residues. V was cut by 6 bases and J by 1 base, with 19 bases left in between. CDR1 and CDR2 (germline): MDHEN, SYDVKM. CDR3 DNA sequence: TGTGCCAGCAGCACTTTTCGACTGGGCAAGTCCTACAATGAGCAGTTCTTC. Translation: CASSTFRLGKSYNEQFF.

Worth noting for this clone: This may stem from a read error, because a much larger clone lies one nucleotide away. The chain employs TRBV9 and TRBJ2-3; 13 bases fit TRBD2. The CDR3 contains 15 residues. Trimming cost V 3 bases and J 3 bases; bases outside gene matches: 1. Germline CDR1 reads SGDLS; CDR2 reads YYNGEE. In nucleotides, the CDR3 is TGTGCCAGCAGCGAACTAGCGGGAGGGACAGATACGCAGTATTTT. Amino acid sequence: CASSELAGGTDTQYF.

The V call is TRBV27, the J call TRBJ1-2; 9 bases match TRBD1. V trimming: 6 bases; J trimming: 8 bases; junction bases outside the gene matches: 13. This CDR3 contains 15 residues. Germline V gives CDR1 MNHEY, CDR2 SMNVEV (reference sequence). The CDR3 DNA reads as TGTGCCAGCAGCTCACCGGGACAGGGCTTCGGAGGCTACACCTTC. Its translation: CASSSPGQGFGGYTF.

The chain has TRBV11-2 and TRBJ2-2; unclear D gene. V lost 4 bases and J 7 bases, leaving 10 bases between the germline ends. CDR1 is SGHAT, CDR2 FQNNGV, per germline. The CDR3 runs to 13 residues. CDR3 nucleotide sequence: TGTGCCAGCAGCTCCATGTATGGCGGGGAGCTGTTTTTT. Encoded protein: CASSSMYGGELFF.